Below are 21 T cell receptor beta chains sequenced from a single sample in a study of CD8 T cells in ankylosing spondylitis (dated by TCRdb to the late 2010s). The library relied on 5' RACE. Sequencing instrument: Illumina HiSeq 2500. The raw public data were reprocessed by TCRdb itself: fastp quality trimming at Q25, MiXCR clonotype calling, in-frame beta chains only. Each record represents a unique CDR3 protein, reported with the most common genes and DNA among its rows. Counted in this sample were around 120,000 distinct CDR3 sequences; 24% of them appeared once. Around 12% of the sample lies in the top ten. Sequencing input: synovial fluid, either unsorted or a sorted T cell fraction (not recorded which). All receptors come from a male donor with ankylosing spondylitis.

This clonotype has more than one count but fewer than ten. The chain joins TRBV7-9 to TRBJ1-5; D gene unclear. This CDR3 has 16 amino acids. Germline V gene sequence: CDR1 SEHNR, CDR2 FQNEAQ (reference sequence). Deletions cut 4 bases from V and 4 bases from J, with 17 bases between. The CDR3 is CASSSTLGITNQPQHF. The CDR3 coding sequence is TGTGCCAGCAGCTCGACACTTGGTATAACGAATCAGCCCCAGCATTTT. Complete variable domain (other parts from reference TRBV7-9 and TRBJ1-5): DTGVSQNPRHKITKRGQNVTFRCDPISEHNRLYWYRQTLGQGPEFLTYFQNEAQLEKSRLLSDRFSAERPKGSFSTLEIQRTEQGDSAMYLCASSSTLGITNQPQHFGDGTRLSIL.

This clonotype was detected a few times. The V and J genes are TRBV6-1 and TRBJ2-3, with 7 nucleotides matching TRBD2. This CDR3 has 14 amino acids. The ends lost 8 bases at V and 2 bases at J; junction bases unmatched: 7. Germline CDR1 reads MNHNS; CDR2 reads SASEGT. The CDR3 loop is CASGLAVITDTQYF. CDR3 coding DNA: TGTGCCAGCGGCCTAGCGGTGATCACAGATACGCAGTATTTT.

This chain links TRBV29-1 with TRBJ1-1; D gene unclear. V was clipped by 6 bases and J by 2 bases, with 13 bases between them. The germline gives CDR1 SQVTM, CDR2 ANQGSEA. The CDR3 length is 13 residues. The chain's CDR3 is CSVPGPPNTEAFF. The CDR3 DNA follows: TGCAGCGTCCCTGGGCCCCCAAACACTGAAGCTTTCTTT. The full variable domain, in which reference TRBV29-1 and TRBJ1-1 provide the parts outside the CDR3, is SAVISQKPSRDICQRGTSLTIQCQVDSQVTMMFWYRQQPGQSLTLIATANQGSEATYESGFVIDKFPISRPNLTFSTLTVSNMSPEDSSIYLCSVPGPPNTEAFFGQGTRLTVV.

V is TRBV12-3 or TRBV12-4 and J is TRBJ2-1, with D perhaps TRBD1 (6 bases). The CDR3 is 14 residues long. Deletions cut 2 bases from V and 5 bases from J, with 10 bases between. CDR3 residues: CASSLMAGDNEQFF. Written as DNA, the CDR3 is TGTGCCAGCAGTTTAATGGCAGGGGACAATGAGCAGTTCTTC.

The J gene is TRBJ1-5, the V gene TRBV12-3 or TRBV12-4; 11 bases fit TRBD1. Losses at the gene ends were 6 bases for V and 1 base for J; bases not matched to a gene: 2. The CDR3 extends over 15 amino acids. The DNA for the CDR3 is TGTGCCAGCAGCCGGGACAGGGGGAGCAATCAGCCCCAGCATTTT. It specifies CASSRDRGSNQPQHF.

The chain uses TRBV7-2 and TRBJ2-7, with 8 bases fitting TRBD1. This CDR3 is built from 15 residues. V was clipped by 5 bases and J by 3 bases; unmatched bases: 9. Germline V gene lookup returns CDR1 SGHTA and CDR2 FQGNSA. The CDR3: CASSPIPTGGYEQYF. The CDR3 bases are TGTGCCAGCAGCCCTATACCCACAGGGGGCTACGAGCAGTACTTC.

A few counts support this clonotype. V and J are TRBV7-2 and TRBJ2-3, with TRBD1 matching over 7 bases. The V segment lost 4 bases and the J segment 7 bases; nucleotides outside the gene matches: 11. CDR3 size: 15 residues. Germline CDR1 is SGHTA and CDR2 is FQGNSA. The CDR3 spells CASSSATSGGNTQYF. CDR3 DNA sequence: TGTGCCAGCAGCTCCGCAACCTCAGGGGGAAATACGCAGTATTTT.

The V and J genes are TRBV19 and TRBJ2-1; 12 nucleotides align to TRBD2. V lost 1 base and J lost 10; bases outside the gene matches: 5. This CDR3 region has 15 residues. Germline V gene data show CDR1 as LNHDA and CDR2 as SQIVND (reference sequence). DNA of the CDR3: TGTGCCAGTAGTATAGGGGCTAGCGGGAGGGTGGAGCAGTTCTTC. This codes for CASSIGASGRVEQFF.

The table lists this clonotype with many counts. The chain carries TRBV20-1 and TRBJ2-4; maybe TRBD1 (5 bases). Trimming took 5 bases from V and 0 from J, leaving 11 bases between them. CDR1 and CDR2 (germline): DFQATT, SNEGSKA (reference sequence). The CDR3 is 14 residues long. The CDR3 nucleotides read TGCAGTGCTGCCGACAGAGTAGCCAAAAACATTCAGTACTTC. It yields the protein CSAADRVAKNIQYF.

The CDR3 region is CASSWEQGKENYGYTF. CDR3 nucleotides: TGCGCCAGCAGCTGGGAACAGGGCAAAGAGAACTATGGCTACACCTTC. V is TRBV5-1 and J is TRBJ1-2; D might be TRBD1 (6 bases). The length of the CDR3 is 16 residues. Trimming removed 3 bases from V and 2 bases from J, with 17 bases in between. CDR1 is SGHRS and CDR2 is YFSETQ in the germline V gene. The entire variable domain, with the rest obtained from reference TRBV5-1 and TRBJ1-2, is as follows: KAGVTQTPRYLIKTRGQQVTLSCSPISGHRSVSWYQQTPGQGLQFLFEYFSETQRNKGNFPGRFSGRQFSNSRSEMNVSTLELGDSALYLCASSWEQGKENYGYTFGSGTRLTVV.

In its sample, this clonotype was seen a few times. The chain carries TRBV29-1 and TRBJ2-2, with D hard to call. V dropped 2 bases and J dropped 7 bases, with 14 bases sitting between them. The germline CDR1 and CDR2 sequences are SQVTM and ANQGSEA. This CDR3 is 14 amino acids long. The CDR3 nucleotides read TGCAGCGTTGAATCGCGCCCGCCGCTCGGGGAGCTGTTTTTT. Amino acids: CSVESRPPLGELFF.

Only a few counts were recorded for this clonotype. The chain joins TRBV5-4 to TRBJ2-2, with 9 bases matching TRBD2. V trimming: 2 bases; J trimming: 3 bases; junction bases outside the gene matches: 5. In germline, CDR1 is SGHNT, CDR2 YYREEE (reference sequence). The CDR3 sequence is 16 residues long. In DNA, the CDR3 is TGTGCCAGCAGCTTAGGCGGGAGGGCAGACACCGGGGAGCTGTTTTTT. It encodes CASSLGGRADTGELFF.

The chain recombines TRBV11-2 with TRBJ2-1, with D tentatively TRBD2 (5 bases). This CDR3 region has 13 residues. Trimming took off 1 base at V and 8 bases at J, with 9 bases between the two ends. Germline V lookup: CDR1 SGHAT, CDR2 FQNNGV. The CDR3 here is CASSLASPDEQFF. Written as DNA, the CDR3 is TGTGCCAGCAGCTTAGCTAGCCCGGATGAGCAGTTCTTC. The full variable domain, completed using reference TRBV11-2 and TRBJ2-1, is EAGVAQSPRYKIIEKRQSVAFWCNPISGHATLYWYQQILGQGPKLLIQFQNNGVVDDSQLPKDRFSAERLKGVDSTLKIQPAKLEDSAVYLCASSLASPDEQFFGPGTRLTVL.

This clonotype was observed once. V is TRBV5-1 and J is TRBJ2-1; D is perhaps TRBD2 (6 bases). Germline V gene sequence: CDR1 SGHRS, CDR2 YFSETQ. CDR3 length: 15 residues. V shed 4 bases and J shed 0 bases, with 11 bases lying between them. The CDR3 nucleotides read TGCGCCAGCAGCAGTACTAGCAACTCCTACAATGAGCAGTTCTTC. As protein: CASSSTSNSYNEQFF. The full variable domain, rest sourced from reference TRBV5-1 and TRBJ2-1, is KAGVTQTPRYLIKTRGQQVTLSCSPISGHRSVSWYQQTPGQGLQFLFEYFSETQRNKGNFPGRFSGRQFSNSRSEMNVSTLELGDSALYLCASSSTSNSYNEQFFGPGTRLTVL.

This clonotype was observed many times. This chain connects TRBV7-2 to TRBJ2-1; 13 bases fit TRBD2. The germline V gene has CDR1 SGHTA and CDR2 FQGNSA. The CDR3 length is 16 residues. After removal of 5 bases from V and 6 bases from J, the junction contained 7 bases not matched to a gene. As DNA, the CDR3 is TGTGCCAGCAGCAGAACCGGGACTAGCGGGATCAATGAGCAGTTCTTC. It codes for CASSRTGTSGINEQFF. Drawing the rest from reference TRBV7-2 and TRBJ2-1, the complete variable domain is GAGVSQSPSNKVTEKGKDVELRCDPISGHTALYWYRQSLGQGLEFLIYFQGNSAPDKSGLPSDRFSAERTGGSVSTLTIQRTQQEDSAVYLCASSRTGTSGINEQFFGPGTRLTVL.

The table lists this clonotype with a few counts. The chain joins TRBV12-5 to TRBJ2-5; 10 nucleotides match TRBD1. This CDR3 spans 17 amino acids. The trim removed 5 bases at V and 6 bases at J, leaving 15 bases unmatched. CDR1 and CDR2 (germline): LGHNT, FRNRAP. The CDR3 nucleotides read TGTGCTAGTGGTACCGAGGACAGGGGGACTGTGTGGAAGACCCAGTACTTC. Encoded protein: CASGTEDRGTVWKTQYF.

In its sample, this clonotype was seen a few times. This chain connects TRBV2 to TRBJ2-1; TRBD1 matches at 11 bases. Per germline, CDR1 SNHLY and CDR2 FYNNEI. V gave up 8 bases and J gave up 5 bases; unmatched junction bases: 5. This CDR3 is built from 14 residues. The CDR3 protein is CASLGDRGNNEQFF. The CDR3 nucleotides are TGTGCCAGCCTAGGGGACAGGGGGAACAATGAGCAGTTCTTC.

V gene TRBV7-9 combines with J gene TRBJ1-1; D uncertain. The V end was cut by 1 base, the J end by 0 bases, with 6 bases between. Germline V gene sequence: CDR1 SEHNR, CDR2 FQNEAQ (reference sequence). The CDR3 spans 14 residues. The CDR3 spells CASSLENMNTEAFF. The CDR3 DNA reads as TGTGCCAGCAGCTTAGAAAACATGAACACTGAAGCTTTCTTT.

This sequence joins TRBV12-3 or TRBV12-4 and TRBJ1-3; D is undetermined. The CDR3 has 14 residues. V gave up 0 bases and J gave up 3 bases, with 6 bases separating them. Here the CDR3 reads CASSLAEIGNTIYF. In nucleotides, the CDR3 is TGTGCCAGCAGTTTAGCGGAAATTGGAAACACCATATATTTT.

The CDR3 coding sequence is TGTGCCAGCTCACGGACAGCTAGCACAGATACGCAGTATTTT. Encoded protein: CASSRTASTDTQYF. The chain joins TRBV18 to TRBJ2-3; D may be TRBD1 (6 bases). The germline CDR1 and CDR2 sequences are KGHSH and LQKENI. Trimming took off 4 bases at V and 0 bases at J, with 8 bases between the two ends. The CDR3 has 14 residues. The full variable domain, rest sourced from reference TRBV18 and TRBJ2-3, is NAGVMQNPRHLVRRRGQEARLRCSPMKGHSHVYWYRQLPEEGLKFMVYLQKENIIDESGMPKERFSAEFPKEGPSILRIQQVVRGDSAAYFCASSRTASTDTQYFGPGTRLTVL.

The V gene is TRBV15, the J gene TRBJ1-1; perhaps TRBD1 as D (6 bases). Germline V gene data show CDR1 as LNHNV and CDR2 as YYDKDF (reference sequence). This CDR3 spans 16 amino acids. With 0 bases removed from V and 0 bases from J, the gap between germline ends came to 11 bases. For the CDR3, the DNA is TGTGCCACCAGCAGAGATGGGGGCAGGATGAACACTGAAGCTTTCTTT. It is translated as CATSRDGGRMNTEAFF.